This TCR beta chain was captured in a study of T cells in tuberculosis (dated by TCRdb to 2016 to 2019). About the investigation overall: The study combined CD1B tetramers and high-throughput TCR immunosequencing to characterize T cells specific for the mycobacterial lipid antigen glucose monomycolate (GMM). With around 10 people per group, a South African clinical cohort compared IGRA-negative adolescents, IGRA-positive adolescents with latent tuberculosis, and adults with active tuberculosis. General study outcomes and caveats: Smaller NN-distances were partly driven by shorter CDR3-alpha lengths in active tuberculosis patients, and statistical significance was not reached for the TCR-beta difference. With the diverse GMM-specific repertoire as input, a classifier achieved around 90% accuracy (AUROC 0.75 to 0.9), whereas GEM motif frequencies as input gave 70% accuracy. Compared with IGRA-negative controls, TCR-alpha repertoires from active tuberculosis had smaller mean NN-distances to GMM-specific TCRs, which suggests clonal expansion of these TCRs. Which clinical samples got chosen depended on the availability of cryopreserved specimens, and the active tuberculosis cases were adults, whereas the controls were adolescents.

At study entry, adolescents were screened for latent tuberculosis infection by tuberculin skin test and QuantiFERON-TB GOLD In-Tube IGRA. Unsorted cryopreserved PBMC were immunosequenced, covering on average approximately 100,000 T cells per clinical donor. Eleven high schools in the Worcester region of the Western Cape, South Africa, served as enrollment sites for adolescents aged 12 to 18 years. Ten M. tuberculosis-infected adolescents and roughly 10 uninfected adolescents were selected, with the two groups matched for age and sex. Adolescent PBMC were isolated from freshly drawn heparinized blood by density centrifugation and cryopreserved. The immunoSEQ multiplex PCR assay was used to generate TCR libraries, with TCR-beta and/or TCR-alpha/delta assays applied to each sample. The amplified TCR libraries were sequenced on the Illumina high-throughput platform. Regarding the original processing steps: Clustering and dimensionality reduction relied on pairwise TCRdist distances among GMM-specific receptors from T cells that were either sorted ex vivo or expanded in vitro. The score assigned to each clinical repertoire was mean NN-distance, meaning the average TCRdist to the nearest 10% of tetramer-positive reference sequences. To compute GEM TCR motif frequency, the fraction of unique TCRs matching known GEM sequences by V/J usage and CDR3 length was calculated. Linear discriminant analysis with leave-one-out cross-validation, implemented in scikit-learn, was used to classify active tuberculosis. TCRdb mirrors the immuneACCESS table, restricted to in-frame sequences. Some clones are absent from its copies; in checked studies, under half trace to an unresolved V gene, and the reason for the others is unknown. V, J and clone size derive from that table, while D and trimming were established from the DNA sequence. The sample table contains some 41,000 clones; only one count was recorded for 90% to 95% of them. Clones ranked in the top ten supply 12% of the sample.

The germline V gene (reference sequence) provides CDR1 GTSNPN and CDR2 SVGIG. V lost 0 bases and J lost 0 bases, and the count of bases not matched to a germline gene is 11. The cysteine opens and the phenylalanine closes a CDR3 of 21 amino acids. Kept here is only the CDR3 DNA, which spans 63 bases and is read in frame from base 1. Worth noting for this clone: Its antigen is currently not known. No base-level quality is on record; no much larger clone is a single base apart.

The rearrangement combines TRBV30 with TRBJ2-1, with TRBD2 matching 16 junction bases. Sequences were obtained from PBMCs. This TCR was recovered from a donor aged 5 to 30 with latent tuberculosis or without tuberculosis infection. Some clones in this sample may be carry-over from other donors' samples. The bases are TGTGCCTGGAGTGTACGGAAGGGACTAGCGGGGGGGGAGAGCTCCTACAATGAGCAGTTCTTC. Its translation is CAWSVRKGLAGGESSYNEQFF.